Listed below are T cell receptor beta chains from one sample, sequenced in a study of T-cell memory formation after mild COVID-19. TCRdb processed the 5' RACE reads anew with MiXCR; each CDR3 protein has one entry. The table lists 150,000 to 200,000 distinct CDR3 sequences, 11% of them singletons, with around 3.8% in the top ten. Sequenced: PBMCs or a T cell subset sorted from them (not recorded which). Receptors originate from a young man who had mild COVID-19 (a few samples of this study predate the infection). Cell type and time point are not known. Each CDR3 is given with its conserved first and last residue. D genes are given only for firm matches. Size values are once, few and many counts, or a class for expanded clones, and some rows have none.

cdr3_nt cdr3_aa clone_size d_call j_call v_call
TGTGCCAGCAGCCAAGGGACAGTAGGGGAAGCTTTCTTT CASSQGTVGEAFF . . TRBJ1-1 TRBV14
TGCGCCAGCAGCCAAGAACAGGGGTGGGGTGAAAAACTGTTTTTT CASSQEQGWGEKLFF few TRBD1 TRBJ1-4 TRBV4-1
TGTGCCAGCAGCTTAGGCAGTCCTGGCTACACCTTC CASSLGSPGYTF few . TRBJ1-2 TRBV7-9
TGCGCCAGCAGCCTTCTCCCGGGGGGTTGGGAGACCCAGTACTTC CASSLLPGGWETQYF . TRBD2 TRBJ2-5 TRBV4-1
TGTGCCAGCTCACCGGGAGGGATTCGTGGCTACACCTTC CASSPGGIRGYTF . . TRBJ1-2 TRBV18
TGCGCCAGCAGCCGGGGGGGACAGGGAGACTATGGCTACACCTTC CASSRGGQGDYGYTF . TRBD1 TRBJ1-2 TRBV5-1
TGTGCCAGCAGCGCGACGATCTTAATCTATCCCTTTACGGACAGGCTCTATGGCTACACCTTC CASSATILIYPFTDRLYGYTF few TRBD1 TRBJ1-2 TRBV9
TGCGCCAGCAGTCCAGACGGTCGCTATGGCTACACCTTC CASSPDGRYGYTF . . TRBJ1-2 TRBV5-1
TGTGCCAGCAGCCCCCGACGTTCGGGACTAGATACGCAGTATTTT CASSPRRSGLDTQYF . . TRBJ2-3 TRBV7-2
TGTGCCAGTAGTATCCCGTTCACTGAAGCTTTCTTT CASSIPFTEAFF . . TRBJ1-1 TRBV19
TGTGCCAGCAGTGAACCGGGGGGGCTAAGGGAGACCCAGTACTTC CASSEPGGLRETQYF few TRBD2 TRBJ2-5 TRBV2
TGTGCCAGCGTTTCCCCGGGACAGGGCGACATTCAGTACTTC CASVSPGQGDIQYF few TRBD1 TRBJ2-4 TRBV28
TGTGCCAGCAGTGTCGGGGGGGTAGCCAAAAACATTCAGTACTTC CASSVGGVAKNIQYF . TRBD2 TRBJ2-4 TRBV2
TGTGCCAGCAGCCCGGGACCGAACGGGCAGTACTTC CASSPGPNGQYF . . TRBJ2-7 TRBV11-2
TGTGCCATCACAGGGAGCTCCTACGAGCAGTACTTC CAITGSSYEQYF many . TRBJ2-7 TRBV10-3
TGCGCCAGCAGCTTACCTAGCGGGGGGACAGATACGCAGTATTTT CASSLPSGGTDTQYF . TRBD2 TRBJ2-3 TRBV5-1
TGTGCCAGCAGTCCACGACAGGGTATGAACTATGGCTACACCTTC CASSPRQGMNYGYTF . TRBD1 TRBJ1-2 TRBV6-6
TGTGCCAGCTCAAATGACAGGGGGATGACTGGCTACACCTTC CASSNDRGMTGYTF . TRBD1 TRBJ1-2 TRBV18
TGTGCCAGCAGCCAAGATGGCGGCGGGGGGTTCAATGAGCAGTTCTTC CASSQDGGGGFNEQFF few TRBD2 TRBJ2-1 TRBV3-1
TGTGCCAGCAGCCGGGGGGGATACACAGATACGCAGTATTTT CASSRGGYTDTQYF . TRBD2 TRBJ2-3 TRBV7-9
TGTGCCAGCAGCTTAGTGCAGATAGAGACCCAGTACTTC CASSLVQIETQYF . . TRBJ2-5 TRBV7-9
TGTGCCAGCAGCTTAGTTCTGCGTTACCAAGAGACCCAGTACTTC CASSLVLRYQETQYF few . TRBJ2-5 TRBV7-9
TGCAGTGCCCAGCCTAGCGGACTAGCAACCTACGAGCAGTACTTC CSAQPSGLATYEQYF . TRBD2 TRBJ2-7 TRBV20-1
TGTGCCAGCAGGCTGGGACAGGGTAACTATGGCTACACCTTC CASRLGQGNYGYTF few TRBD1 TRBJ1-2 TRBV12-3/TRBV12-4
TGTGCCAGCAGTGCCAGCGGGGGGGTTCGGTTCTTC CASSASGGVRFF . TRBD2 TRBJ2-1 TRBV6-6
TGTGCCAGCAGCGGGCGGGGGGGCACCGACGCCGGGGAGCTGTTTTTT CASSGRGGTDAGELFF few TRBD2 TRBJ2-2 TRBV7-7
TGTGCCAGCAGCCCCGGACAGGGACTTACCGGGGAGCTGTTTTTT CASSPGQGLTGELFF many TRBD1 TRBJ2-2 TRBV7-2
TGTGCCAGCAGCGTTACAGATATTAACACCGGGGAGCTGTTTTTT CASSVTDINTGELFF few . TRBJ2-2 TRBV9
TGTGCCAGCAGAACGGGGTACCTAGGGAGCTACGAGCAGTACTTC CASRTGYLGSYEQYF . . TRBJ2-7 TRBV6-5
TGCAGTGCTAGTGGTCGCGGGGGGAGTGAGGAGACCCAGTACTTC CSASGRGGSEETQYF . TRBD2 TRBJ2-5 TRBV20-1
TGCAGTGCTGCGCGCGTCTCTGGAAACACCATATATTTT CSAARVSGNTIYF few . TRBJ1-3 TRBV20-1
TGTGCCAGCAGCGTACTCGAACTAGCGGGGAGTTACGAGCAGTACTTC CASSVLELAGSYEQYF few TRBD2 TRBJ2-7 TRBV2
TGTGCCAGCAGTCGGGACAGGGCGACAGATACGCAGTATTTT CASSRDRATDTQYF . TRBD1 TRBJ2-3 TRBV12-3/TRBV12-4
TGTGCCAGCAGCTCCCCGGGACACAGAGCTAACTATGGCTACACCTTC CASSSPGHRANYGYTF few . TRBJ1-2 TRBV5-4
TGCAGTGCTAGTCGAGCCGGGACGGGGAACACTGAAGCTTTCTTT CSASRAGTGNTEAFF many . TRBJ1-1 TRBV20-1
TGTGCCACCAGTCAGTCGGGCGGGACTGAAGCTTTCTTT CATSQSGGTEAFF . . TRBJ1-1 TRBV24-1
TGCAGTGCTAGAGTAGCACAGACCCCTGGTGAGCAGTTCTTC CSARVAQTPGEQFF . . TRBJ2-1 TRBV20-1
TGTGCCAGCAGCACGTCACGGATCAATCAGCCCCAGCATTTT CASSTSRINQPQHF many . TRBJ1-5 TRBV12-3/TRBV12-4
TGCGCCAGCAGCTTGGTTAGCGGGGGAGATACGCAGTATTTT CASSLVSGGDTQYF many TRBD2 TRBJ2-3 TRBV5-1
TGTGCCAGCTCCAACAGGGCTACGGAGACCCAGTACTTC CASSNRATETQYF . . TRBJ2-5 TRBV18
TGTGCCAGCAGTTTGCGACAGGGGGCTTGGGATACGCAGTATTTT CASSLRQGAWDTQYF many TRBD1 TRBJ2-3 TRBV12-3/TRBV12-4
TGCAGTGCGGGTGGAGGACTAGCGGGGGGAGAGACCCAGTACTTC CSAGGGLAGGETQYF few TRBD2 TRBJ2-5 TRBV20-1
TGTGCCAGCAGCCCCTCGGCGGAAGAGACCCAGTACTTC CASSPSAEETQYF . . TRBJ2-5 TRBV7-3
TGTGCCAGCAGCTTAGGCCGGCGGACAGGGGGTCGGGTCGATGGCTACACCTTC CASSLGRRTGGRVDGYTF . TRBD1 TRBJ1-2 TRBV7-9
TGTGCCCTTGGGGCTACTCTTGGCGTGACGCAGTATTTT CALGATLGVTQYF . . TRBJ2-3 TRBV2
TGCAGCGTTGAAGATATTTTCGGAGGGGTTGGCTACACCTTC CSVEDIFGGVGYTF . . TRBJ1-2 TRBV29-1
TGCGCCAGCAGTGACCTAAGGACTAGCGGGGCCAGCACAGATACGCAGTATTTT CASSDLRTSGASTDTQYF few TRBD2 TRBJ2-3 TRBV10-2
TGTGCTAGTGGTTTGGGCCTTCCAGGGAGCTACACCTTC CASGLGLPGSYTF . . TRBJ1-2 TRBV12-5
TGTGCCAGCAGTTCCTACAGGGAACTAGCCAAAAACATTCAGTACTTC CASSSYRELAKNIQYF many . TRBJ2-4 TRBV28
TGTGCCAGCAGCCGGACTTCCTCCGGTCTCAATGAGCAGTTCTTC CASSRTSSGLNEQFF few . TRBJ2-1 TRBV6-5
TGCGCCTGCGGCGGGGGCTCCTACAATGAGCAGTTCTTC CACGGGSYNEQFF many TRBD2 TRBJ2-1 TRBV5-1
TGTGCCAGCAGCCTTGGGTTAGCCAAAAACATTCAGTACTTC CASSLGLAKNIQYF . . TRBJ2-4 TRBV7-2
TGCGCCAGCATCCCAGGAAGCTCCTACAATGAGCAGTTCTTC CASIPGSSYNEQFF many . TRBJ2-1 TRBV5-1